One T cell receptor beta chain is described in this entry. Its cognate antigen is unknown. At one end the junction does not follow the germline gene, possibly because of a read error. A J-beta primer mix and a sample-barcoded 5' primer were used in a second PCR of roughly 6 to 11 cycles. TCRdb re-derived calls from the 5' RACE reads in MiXCR, one entry per CDR3 protein. The sample carries about 730,000 distinct CDR3 sequences, approximately 39% recorded once. The data were taken from a study of blood T cells in healthy people across ages. General observations from the study: There were more naive CD4+ cells and higher diversity in long-lived donors than in aged donors.

From germline, CDR1 is SNHLY and CDR2 FYNNEI. The CDR3 has 11 amino acids. J is TRBJ1-2 and V is TRBV2, with D unresolved. The sample comprised blood. The sequence was obtained from a woman aged 55 to 70 in good health. CDR3 nucleotides: TGTACCAGCACCTGGGCAGGTCTCTACACCTTC. Protein: CTSTWAGLYTF.